This T cell receptor beta chain is drawn from a study of human T cells and chemical hapten exposure. For the study at large: Weekly scalp doses of diphenylcyclopropenone were given to patients during the approximately 25-week study. General study findings and limits: After DPC sensitization, TCRs above 1 in 1000 frequency showed no change.

The CDR3 has 13 residues. Trimming pared 6 bases from V and 2 bases from J, leaving 13 bases between. Germline CDR1 reads SQVTM; CDR2 reads ANQGSEA. Indicated time point: pre-sensitization, week 0. Treatment noted: therapeutic diphenylcyclopropenone sensitization with weekly scalp DPC. Blood draws came first, before each patch test. A note on this clonotype: Its target is not known.

One entry per CDR3 protein, called by TCRdb with MiXCR from the RACE reads. The sample consists of fewer than 200,000 distinct CDR3 sequences, 25% to 35% of them appearing once. This chain uses TRBV29-1 with TRBJ1-2; D is ambiguous. The source of this sequence is a woman between 25 and 40 years old with alopecia areata. Some clones in this sample may be carry-over from other donors' samples. The specimen was whole blood, collected in connection with sensitization to the hapten diphenylcyclopropenone (DPC). CDR3 in DNA: TGCAGCGTACCCACCGTGGCCAACTATGGCTACACCTTC. Translation: CSVPTVANYGYTF. The full variable domain, with the rest looked up from reference TRBV29-1 and TRBJ1-2, is SAVISQKPSRDICQRGTSLTIQCQVDSQVTMMFWYRQQPGQSLTLIATANQGSEATYESGFVIDKFPISRPNLTFSTLTVSNMSPEDSSIYLCSVPTVANYGYTFGSGTRLTVV.